This T cell receptor (beta chain) was identified in a study of T cells after yellow fever vaccination. For the study at large: Fractions with few cells were prepared using SMART-Seq v4 Ultra Low Input. Findings and limits, study-wide: There was a small share of clonotypes that showed up in both the CD4 and CD8 compartments. A weaker secondary response peaked on day 5, the primary on day 15.

This clonotype was recorded at least ten times. No antigen is known for it. Generation of TCR cDNA used 5'RACE template switching (which added a universal primer site and UMIs). TCRdb used MiXCR to reprocess the 5' RACE reads, holding one entry per CDR3 protein. Among a few hundred thousand distinct CDR3 sequences listed, approximately 3.8% were seen once. The CDR3 consists of 11 residues. The V and J ends lost 6 bases and 5 bases respectively, with 7 bases between them. Germline loops: CDR1 MNHEY, CDR2 SVGEGT. The specimen was PBMCs, collected on the day of the yellow fever booster vaccination. The V gene is TRBV6-2 or TRBV6-3, the J gene TRBJ2-5; D call uncertain. The TCR sequence derives from a man aged 18 to 29 who received the YFV17D yellow fever vaccine. As DNA, the CDR3 is TGTGCCAGCAGGCGCCAGGAGACCCAGTACTTC. Residues: CASRRQETQYF.